Each of the 12 T cell receptor beta chains below was sequenced from the same sample in a study of shared clonotypes between healthy human individuals. Produced via immunoSEQ multiplex PCR; TCRdb's table is partial and in-frame only. Among around 2.5 million clones listed, 80% to 95% were seen once. Sample: naive CD4+ T cells from PBMCs. Subset defined: CD45RA+ positively selected. Every receptor here comes from a man younger than 30 in good health. Some clones in this sample may be carry-over from other donors' samples.

The chain has TRBV28 and TRBJ1-5, with a tentative D call TRBD1 (6 bases). CDR1 and CDR2 (germline): MDHEN, SYDVKM. Trimming took off 1 base at V and 3 bases at J, with 16 bases between the two ends. This CDR3 comprises 17 residues. The CDR3 DNA sequence: TGTGCCAGCAGTTTATCAAGGGGGGCCCTTTCCAATCAGCCCCAGCATTTT. Protein: CASSLSRGALSNQPQHF.

The V gene is TRBV7-2, the J gene TRBJ1-4, with 8 nucleotides matching TRBD1. CDR1 is SGHTA, CDR2 FQGNSA, per germline. The CDR3 runs to 17 residues. V lost 4 bases to trimming and J lost 2 bases; unmatched junction nucleotides: 9. This CDR3 reads CASSSGQGRATNEKLFF. In DNA, the CDR3 is TGTGCCAGCAGCTCAGGACAGGGAAGGGCGACTAATGAAAAACTGTTTTTT.

This chain links TRBV5-1 with TRBJ2-2, with 12 bases fitting TRBD2. V lost 5 bases to trimming and J lost 7 bases; unmatched junction nucleotides: 6. Germline CDR1 and CDR2: SGHRS and YFSETQ. CDR3 length: 15 amino acids. CDR3 nucleotide sequence: TGCGCCAGCAGATCCCTAGCGGGAGGGGACGGGGAGCTGTTTTTT. Protein: CASRSLAGGDGELFF.

This clone was seen just once. This chain links TRBV7-8 with TRBJ2-1, with 9 bases fitting TRBD2. Germline V gene data show CDR1 as SGHVS and CDR2 as FQNEAQ. This CDR3 region has 16 residues. After removal of 1 base from V and 4 bases from J, the junction contained 5 bases not matched to a gene. Written as DNA, the CDR3 is TGTGCCAGCAGCTTAGGGTTTAGCGGGAGTTACAATGAGCAGTTCTTC. It translates to CASSLGFSGSYNEQFF.

The chain couples TRBV20-1 to TRBJ2-1, with unresolved D. The CDR3 has 11 amino acids. Trimming pared 3 bases from V and 4 bases from J, leaving 4 bases between. CDR1 and CDR2 (germline): DFQATT, SNEGSKA (reference sequence). The CDR3 here is CSASWYNEQFF. The CDR3 DNA reads TGCAGTGCTAGCTGGTACAATGAGCAGTTCTTC.

The V gene is TRBV6-6, the J gene TRBJ2-7; D ambiguous. The V end was cut by 6 bases, the J end by 4 bases, with 10 bases between. Germline assignment: CDR1 MNHNY and CDR2 SVGAGI (reference sequence). The CDR3 has 12 residues. The CDR3 sequence: CASRDVGYEQYF. CDR3 bases: TGTGCCAGCAGGGACGTTGGGTACGAGCAGTACTTC.

The chain recombines TRBV29-1 with TRBJ2-7, with D perhaps being TRBD1 or TRBD2 (5 bases each). The CDR3 covers 12 residues. The V end was cut by 7 bases, the J end by 2 bases, with 12 bases between. The germline V gene has CDR1 SQVTM and CDR2 ANQGSEA. The CDR3 region has the DNA TGCAGCGCCTCCGGGACGGCCTACGAGCAGTACTTC. Encoded protein: CSASGTAYEQYF.

The chain employs TRBV6-1 and TRBJ1-2; 10 nucleotides match TRBD1. V trimming: 1 base; J trimming: 4 bases; junction bases outside the gene matches: 6. The CDR3 consists of 16 residues. The germline V gene has CDR1 MNHNS and CDR2 SASEGT. The CDR3 loop reads CASSEGQGAAGYGYTF. CDR3 DNA sequence: TGTGCCAGCAGTGAAGGACAGGGGGCCGCTGGCTATGGCTACACCTTC.

This clone has a single count. The chain combines TRBV28 with TRBJ2-1; 8 bases are a match to TRBD1. Germline V gives CDR1 MDHEN, CDR2 SYDVKM. J was trimmed by 6 bases and V by 6 bases; bases with no gene match: 4. This CDR3 has 13 amino acids. DNA of the CDR3: TGTGCCAGCAGGTGGCAGGGGGCCAATGAGCAGTTCTTC. Residues: CASRWQGANEQFF.

The CDR3 sequence: CAWSRGGRATSYEQYF. DNA of the CDR3: TGTGCCTGGAGTCGTGGCGGGAGGGCCACGTCCTACGAGCAGTACTTC. The J gene is TRBJ2-7, the V gene TRBV30; 9 bases match TRBD2. Germline lookup yields CDR1 GTSNPN and CDR2 SVGIG (reference sequence). CDR3 length equals 16 residues. V trimming: 2 bases; J trimming: 1 base; junction bases outside the gene matches: 9.

The table lists this clone with a count of one. The J gene is TRBJ2-3, the V gene TRBV14; D possibly corresponds to TRBD1 (6 bases). CDR1 is SGHDN and CDR2 is FVKESK in the germline V gene. V dropped 1 base and J dropped 0 bases, with 14 bases sitting between them. CDR3 length equals 17 residues. CDR3 loop: CASSQAGTGRSTDTQYF. For the CDR3, the DNA is TGTGCCAGCAGCCAAGCCGGAACAGGGAGAAGCACAGATACGCAGTATTTT.

This chain links TRBV2 with TRBJ2-5; D tentatively reads TRBD1 or TRBD2 (5 bases each). Trimming removed 6 bases from V and 5 bases from J, with 13 bases in between. CDR1 is SNHLY, CDR2 FYNNEI, per germline. The CDR3 totals 13 residues. As DNA, the CDR3 is TGTGCCAGCAGGTCCGGGACCTGGGAGACCCAGTACTTC. Its protein is CASRSGTWETQYF.